The next 29 T cell receptor beta chains were all read from a single sample in a study of blood T cell repertoires in COVID-19. The data were produced by immunoSEQ multiplex PCR, yet TCRdb's version contains in-frame clones alone and is incomplete. The sample lists about 310,000 clones, over 80% occurring once. The sequenced material came from PBMCs or T cells enriched from blood (not recorded which). Every receptor here comes from a young woman who had recovered from COVID-19.

This clone has only one observation. This chain joins TRBV6-5 and TRBJ1-2; possibly TRBD1 for D (6 bases). Trimming pared 6 bases from V and 5 bases from J, leaving 16 bases between. The germline V gene encodes CDR1 MNHEY and CDR2 SVGAGI. The CDR3 loop spans 14 amino acids. The CDR3 region has the DNA TGTGCCAGCAGATTGTACAGGGATGAGTATGGCTACACCTTC. Translated: CASRLYRDEYGYTF.

The chain is built from TRBV3-1 (or the pseudogene TRBV3-2) and TRBJ2-3; TRBD2 agrees at 11 bases. CDR1 is LGHDT and CDR2 is YNNKEL in the germline V gene (reference sequence). The CDR3 totals 19 residues. The junction had 12 bases not matched to a gene; V was cut back by 1 base and J by 3 bases. CDR3 in amino acids: CASSQGSFGLAGGTDTQYF. CDR3 DNA sequence: TGTGCCAGCAGCCAAGGGTCGTTCGGGCTAGCGGGAGGAACAGATACGCAGTATTTT.

The chain is built from TRBV19 and TRBJ2-3, with TRBD1 identical over 9 bases. V gave up 6 bases and J gave up 5 bases; unmatched junction bases: 6. The CDR3 extends over 14 amino acids. The germline CDR1 and CDR2 sequences are LNHDA and SQIVND (reference sequence). CDR3: CASRQGALGDTQYF. In DNA form, the CDR3 reads TGTGCCAGTAGACAGGGGGCATTGGGAGATACGCAGTATTTT.

As to this clone: Its ends do not fully match the called genes, so a read error is possible. The chain carries TRBV12-3 or TRBV12-4 and TRBJ2-5, with D possibly TRBD1 on 5 matching bases. This CDR3 is 13 amino acids long. The CDR3 DNA sequence: TGTGCCAGCAGTTTTGACAGCCAAGGGACCCAGTACTTC. Its protein is CASSFDSQGTQYF.

This chain's CDR3 is CASSVGRGYNEQFF. CDR3 nucleotides: TGTGCCAGCAGTGTAGGCAGAGGGTACAATGAGCAGTTCTTC. The chain combines TRBV2 with TRBJ2-1; D is possibly TRBD2 (5 bases). The CDR3 consists of 14 residues. Germline values: CDR1 SNHLY, CDR2 FYNNEI. Trimming stripped 4 bases from V and 4 bases from J, with 11 bases between.

The gene calls are TRBV18 and TRBJ2-2; tentative D call: TRBD2 (6 bases). The CDR3 totals 14 residues. The ends were cut back, 6 bases at V and 2 bases at J, with 10 bases in the middle. Germline values: CDR1 KGHSH, CDR2 LQKENI. CDR3 bases: TGTGCCAGCTCGCTAGCGATCAACACCGGGGAGCTGTTTTTT. The encoded protein is CASSLAINTGELFF.

V and J are TRBV28 and TRBJ1-1; maybe TRBD1 (5 bases). Deletions cut 7 bases from V and 3 bases from J, with 15 bases between. This CDR3 has 14 residues. Germline V gene lookup returns CDR1 MDHEN and CDR2 SYDVKM. The CDR3: CASTITSGYTEAFF. As DNA, the CDR3 is TGTGCCAGCACCATCACATCAGGGTACACTGAAGCTTTCTTT.

The chain joins TRBV5-7 to TRBJ2-1; perhaps TRBD2 as D (6 bases). TRBV5-7 is an ORF for which the function is uncertain. V lost 0 bases and J 4 bases, leaving 14 bases between the germline ends. This CDR3 comprises 16 residues. The CDR3 protein is CASSLAEGEEYNEQFF. In DNA form, the CDR3 reads TGTGCCAGCAGCTTGGCAGAAGGGGAGGAGTACAATGAGCAGTTCTTC.

V gene TRBV7-6 combines with J gene TRBJ1-5; D gene ambiguous. Germline V gives CDR1 SGHVS, CDR2 FNYEAQ. Trimming stripped 2 bases from V and 1 base from J, with 24 bases between. There are 20 residues in the CDR3. The DNA for the CDR3 is TGTGCCAGCAGCTTATTGGTCCATGGTTCAGGCCCAGGCAGCAATCAGCCCCAGCATTTT. Translating gives CASSLLVHGSGPGSNQPQHF.

The chain recombines TRBV2 with TRBJ2-5, with 7 bases lining up with TRBD2. V lost 8 bases, J lost 4 bases, and 10 bases stayed unmatched. In germline, CDR1 is SNHLY, CDR2 FYNNEI. This CDR3 comprises 14 residues. The CDR3 bases are TGTGCCAGCGGGGTCCCGGGACTACTAGAGACCCAGTACTTC. Protein sequence: CASGVPGLLETQYF.

The V and J genes are TRBV19 and TRBJ1-1; 9 bases fit TRBD1. The CDR3 has 15 residues. V lost 5 bases and J lost 3; bases outside the gene matches: 7. Germline assignment: CDR1 LNHDA and CDR2 SQIVND (reference sequence). The CDR3 nucleotides are TGTGCCAGTAGTCCGACAGGGGGATTTCACACTGAAGCTTTCTTT. Its protein is CASSPTGGFHTEAFF.

The rearrangement uses TRBV4-3 and TRBJ2-1, with 11 bases identical to TRBD2. This CDR3 contains 17 residues. Germline V gives CDR1 LGHNA, CDR2 YSLEER. Germline trimming cut 4 bases from V and 3 bases from J; bases unmatched to any gene: 8. In nucleotides, the CDR3 is TGCGCCAGCAGCCCTATAGCGGGGGGGCTCCTCTACAATGAGCAGTTCTTC. It specifies CASSPIAGGLLYNEQFF.

The chain uses TRBV27 and TRBJ2-3; 7 bases agree with TRBD2. This CDR3 contains 14 residues. The germline V gene encodes CDR1 MNHEY and CDR2 SMNVEV (reference sequence). The trim removed 4 bases at V and 2 bases at J, leaving 3 bases unmatched. In nucleotides, the CDR3 is TGTGCCAGCAGTTGGGCGGGGGTCACAGATACGCAGTATTTT. Its protein product is CASSWAGVTDTQYF.

This chain links TRBV3-1 (or the pseudogene TRBV3-2) with TRBJ1-5; D unresolved. Per the germline V gene, CDR1 is LGHDT and CDR2 is YNNKEL (reference sequence). V lost 1 base to trimming and J lost 3 bases, with 7 bases between them. The CDR3 totals 14 residues. The DNA of the CDR3 is TGTGCCAGCAGCCAAGTTGGAGACAATCAGCCCCAGCATTTT. Its translation: CASSQVGDNQPQHF.

The chain has TRBV19 and TRBJ1-5; 9 nucleotides match TRBD1. Per germline, CDR1 LNHDA and CDR2 SQIVND (reference sequence). The V gene end was trimmed by 6 bases and the J gene end by 1 base; junction bases not matched to a gene: 4. This CDR3 is built from 15 residues. The CDR3 is CASRTTGGSNQPQHF. In DNA, the CDR3 is TGTGCCAGTAGAACAACAGGGGGCAGCAATCAGCCCCAGCATTTT.

The V and J genes are TRBV7-9 and TRBJ1-2; tentatively, D is TRBD1 (6 bases). The CDR3 runs 15 residues. V lost 5 bases and J 4 bases, leaving 17 bases between the germline ends. Germline lookup yields CDR1 SEHNR and CDR2 FQNEAQ (reference sequence). CDR3 region: CASSLYVTGSYGYTF. In DNA, the CDR3 is TGTGCCAGCAGCCTATACGTGACAGGTTCCTATGGCTACACCTTC.

V and J are TRBV5-6 and TRBJ2-7, with 14 bases matching TRBD2. The V and J ends lost 4 bases and 6 bases, in that order; junction bases with no gene match: 3. Germline CDR1 is SGHDT and CDR2 is YYEEEE. CDR3 length equals 14 residues. The DNA for the CDR3 is TGTGCCAGCAGCCCGGGACTAGCGGGAGCCGAGCAGTACTTC. It specifies CASSPGLAGAEQYF.

The chain joins TRBV11-2 to TRBJ1-6; maybe TRBD1 (5 bases). The CDR3 has 15 amino acids. V lost 5 bases and J lost 3, with 11 bases in between. The germline V gene encodes CDR1 SGHAT and CDR2 FQNNGV. The CDR3 DNA sequence: TGTGCCAGCAGCCAAGGGGTTGGCTATAATTCACCCCTCCACTTT. Protein sequence: CASSQGVGYNSPLHF.

The chain is built from TRBV19 and TRBJ2-3; 10 bases align to TRBD1. The V segment lost 9 bases and the J segment 6 bases; nucleotides outside the gene matches: 6. Germline V gives CDR1 LNHDA, CDR2 SQIVND (reference sequence). This CDR3 spans 13 amino acids. The CDR3 spells CASRTGGVDTQYF. The CDR3 DNA follows: TGTGCCAGCAGGACAGGGGGAGTGGATACGCAGTATTTT.

This clone was detected only a few times. The V gene is TRBV7-2, the J gene TRBJ2-7; possibly TRBD2 for D (6 bases). Germline CDR1 SGHTA, CDR2 FQGNSA. Deletions cut 4 bases from V and 3 bases from J, with 13 bases between. CDR3 length equals 14 residues. The CDR3 nucleotides are TGTGCCAGCAGCTCCGGGAGTCGGGGCTACGAGCAGTACTTC. It translates to CASSSGSRGYEQYF.

This sequence joins TRBV6-2 or TRBV6-3 and TRBJ1-1, with TRBD1 as a possible D gene (6 bases). CDR3 size: 13 residues. CDR1 is MNHEY, CDR2 SVGEGT, per germline. Trimming removed 4 bases from V and 9 bases from J, with 15 bases in between. For the CDR3, the DNA is TGTGCCAGCAGTTCCCAAACAGGGAATAAAGCTTTCTTT. It codes for CASSSQTGNKAFF.

The chain links TRBV6-5 to TRBJ1-1; a possible D gene is TRBD1 (6 bases). CDR3 length: 14 amino acids. V lost 2 bases and J 4 bases, leaving 11 bases between the germline ends. Germline V lookup: CDR1 MNHEY, CDR2 SVGAGI. The CDR3 spells CASSYRQGSTEAFF. CDR3 nucleotide sequence: TGTGCCAGCAGTTACCGTCAGGGGTCCACTGAAGCTTTCTTT.

The genes are TRBV28 and TRBJ2-1, with TRBD1 identical over 9 bases. V was clipped by 5 bases and J by 8 bases; unmatched bases: 10. Germline loops: CDR1 MDHEN, CDR2 SYDVKM. This CDR3 has 15 residues. CDR3 nucleotides: TGTGCCAGCAGTAAGCCGGACAGGGGCCGCGATGAGCAGTTCTTC. It is translated as CASSKPDRGRDEQFF.

This clone was seen a handful of times. The J gene is TRBJ1-2, the V gene TRBV6-4; D not certain. Trimming removed 5 bases from V and 0 bases from J, with 13 bases in between. The CDR3 has 15 residues. Germline lookup yields CDR1 MRHNA and CDR2 SNTAGT. This CDR3 reads CASSLAGGSNYGYTF. The CDR3 DNA reads TGTGCCAGCAGTTTGGCGGGCGGTTCTAACTATGGCTACACCTTC.

The V gene is TRBV4-3, the J gene TRBJ2-3; 9 bases fit TRBD2. The CDR3 runs to 15 residues. With V trimmed by 4 bases and J by 2 bases, 4 bases remained unmatched. Germline loops: CDR1 LGHNA, CDR2 YSLEER. This chain's CDR3 is CASSPGLANTDTQYF. The CDR3 DNA is TGCGCCAGCAGCCCAGGACTAGCGAACACAGATACGCAGTATTTT.

This clone was seen a few times. The chain carries TRBV19 and TRBJ2-2, with no clear D. The V gene lost 7 bases and the J gene lost 1 base, with 7 bases spanning the gap. This CDR3 comprises 13 residues. Germline V gene sequence: CDR1 LNHDA, CDR2 SQIVND (reference sequence). DNA of the CDR3: TGTGCCAGTACGTATAAGAACACCGGGGAGCTGTTTTTT. Encoded protein: CASTYKNTGELFF.

The chain joins TRBV28 to TRBJ1-1; possibly TRBD1 for D (5 bases). Deletions cut 3 bases from V and 1 base from J, with 9 bases between. The germline gives CDR1 MDHEN, CDR2 SYDVKM. The CDR3 sequence is 14 residues long. The CDR3, as DNA: TGTGCCAGCAGTTTGATGGACAAGAACACTGAAGCTTTCTTT. Amino acids: CASSLMDKNTEAFF.

V is TRBV5-1 and J is TRBJ1-3; no reliable D call. V was cut by 4 bases and J by 1 base, with 6 bases left in between. Germline V CDR1 and CDR2: SGHRS, YFSETQ. The CDR3 runs 13 residues. CDR3 nucleotide sequence: TGCGCCAGCAGCCCACGGTCTGGAAACACCATATATTTT. The encoded protein is CASSPRSGNTIYF.

The chain combines TRBV30 with TRBJ2-1; 8 bases line up with TRBD1. Germline V gives CDR1 GTSNPN, CDR2 SVGIG (reference sequence). CDR3 size: 14 residues. J lost 1 base, V lost 4 bases, and 3 bases had no gene match. Here the CDR3 DNA reads TGTGCCTGGATCCGGACAGGGTCCTACAATGAGCAGTTCTTC. Translation: CAWIRTGSYNEQFF.